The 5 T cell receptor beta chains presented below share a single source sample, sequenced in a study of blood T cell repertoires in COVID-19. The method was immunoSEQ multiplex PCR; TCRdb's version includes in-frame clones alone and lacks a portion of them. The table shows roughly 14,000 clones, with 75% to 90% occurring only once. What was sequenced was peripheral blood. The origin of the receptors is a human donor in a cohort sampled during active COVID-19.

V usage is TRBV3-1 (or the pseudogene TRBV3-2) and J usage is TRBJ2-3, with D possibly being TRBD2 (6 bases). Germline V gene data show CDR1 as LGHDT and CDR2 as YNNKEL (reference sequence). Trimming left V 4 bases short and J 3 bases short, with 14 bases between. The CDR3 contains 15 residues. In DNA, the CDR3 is TGTGCCAGCAGCCCCCTAGCAGGGAGGACAGATACGCAGTATTTT. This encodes CASSPLAGRTDTQYF.

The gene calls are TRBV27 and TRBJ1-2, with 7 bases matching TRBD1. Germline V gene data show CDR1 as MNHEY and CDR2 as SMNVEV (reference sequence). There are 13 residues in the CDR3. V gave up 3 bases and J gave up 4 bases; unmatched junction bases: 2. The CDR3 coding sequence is TGTGCCAGCAGTTTTCAGGGGGGCTATGGCTACACCTTC. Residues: CASSFQGGYGYTF.

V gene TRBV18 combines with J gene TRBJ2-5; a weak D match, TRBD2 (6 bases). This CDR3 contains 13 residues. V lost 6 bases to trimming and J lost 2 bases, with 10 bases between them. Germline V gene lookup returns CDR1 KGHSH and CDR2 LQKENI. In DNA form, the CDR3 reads TGTGCCAGCTCCCCGGGGACTCAAGAGACCCAGTACTTC. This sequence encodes CASSPGTQETQYF.

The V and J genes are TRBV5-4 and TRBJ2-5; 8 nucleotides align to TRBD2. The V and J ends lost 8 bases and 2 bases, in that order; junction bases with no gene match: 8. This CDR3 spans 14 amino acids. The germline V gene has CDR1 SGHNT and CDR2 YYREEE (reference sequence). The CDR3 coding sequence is TGTGCCAGTGCTTCGGGGGGGACGCAAGAGACCCAGTACTTC. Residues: CASASGGTQETQYF.

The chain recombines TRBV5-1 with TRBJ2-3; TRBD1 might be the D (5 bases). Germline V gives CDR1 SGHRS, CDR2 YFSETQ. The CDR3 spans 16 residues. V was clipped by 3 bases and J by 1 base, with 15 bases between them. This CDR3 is CASSSRAGAGTDTQYF. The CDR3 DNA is TGCGCCAGCAGCTCCCGGGCTGGGGCCGGCACAGATACGCAGTATTTT.